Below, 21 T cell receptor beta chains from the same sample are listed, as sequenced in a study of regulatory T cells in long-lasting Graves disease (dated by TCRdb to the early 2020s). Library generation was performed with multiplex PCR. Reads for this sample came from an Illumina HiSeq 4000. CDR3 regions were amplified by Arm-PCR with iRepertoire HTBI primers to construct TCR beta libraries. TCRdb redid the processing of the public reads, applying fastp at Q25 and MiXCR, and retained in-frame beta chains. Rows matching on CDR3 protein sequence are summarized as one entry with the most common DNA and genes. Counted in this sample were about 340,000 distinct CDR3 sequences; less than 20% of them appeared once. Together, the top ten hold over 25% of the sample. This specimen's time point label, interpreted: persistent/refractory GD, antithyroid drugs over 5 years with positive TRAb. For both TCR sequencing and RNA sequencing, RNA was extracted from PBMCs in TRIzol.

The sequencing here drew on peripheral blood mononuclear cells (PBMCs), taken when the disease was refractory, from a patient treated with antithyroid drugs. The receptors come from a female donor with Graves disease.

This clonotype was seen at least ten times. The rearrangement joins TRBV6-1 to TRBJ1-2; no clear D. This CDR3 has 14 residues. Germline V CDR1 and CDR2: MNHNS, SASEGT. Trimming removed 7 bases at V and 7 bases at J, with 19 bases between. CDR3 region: CASTRGGGVFGYTF. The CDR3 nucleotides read TGTGCCAGCACCCGGGGAGGTGGGGTTTTTGGCTACACCTTC.

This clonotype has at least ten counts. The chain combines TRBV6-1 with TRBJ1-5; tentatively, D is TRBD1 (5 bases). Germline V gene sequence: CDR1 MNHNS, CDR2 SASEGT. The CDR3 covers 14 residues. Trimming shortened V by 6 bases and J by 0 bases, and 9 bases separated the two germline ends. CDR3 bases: TGTGCCAGCAGACAGGAATATAGCAATCAGCCCCAGCATTTT. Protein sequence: CASRQEYSNQPQHF.

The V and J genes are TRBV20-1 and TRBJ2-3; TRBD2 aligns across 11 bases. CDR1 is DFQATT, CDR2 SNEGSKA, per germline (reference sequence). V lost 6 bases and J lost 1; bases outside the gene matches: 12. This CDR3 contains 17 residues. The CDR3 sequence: CSAPLAGGDGRTDTQYF. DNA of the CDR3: TGCAGTGCCCCCTTAGCGGGGGGGGACGGACGCACAGATACGCAGTATTTT.

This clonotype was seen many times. DNA for the CDR3: TGCAGTGCTAGATCCAGCGTACACCCTTCGAGCACTGAAGCTTTCTTT. Encoded protein: CSARSSVHPSSTEAFF. V usage is TRBV20-1 and J usage is TRBJ1-1; D unresolved. V was cut by 2 bases and J by 4 bases, with 20 bases left in between. This CDR3 contains 16 residues. Germline values: CDR1 DFQATT, CDR2 SNEGSKA (reference sequence).

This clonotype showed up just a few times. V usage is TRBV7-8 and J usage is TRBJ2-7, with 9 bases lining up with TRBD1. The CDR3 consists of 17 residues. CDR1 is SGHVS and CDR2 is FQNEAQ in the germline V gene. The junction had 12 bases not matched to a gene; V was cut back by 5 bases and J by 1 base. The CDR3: CASSKGAAGTGSYEQYF. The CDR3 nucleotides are TGTGCCAGCAGCAAAGGAGCTGCCGGGACAGGGTCCTACGAGCAGTACTTC. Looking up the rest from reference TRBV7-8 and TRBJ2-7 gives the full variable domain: GAGVSQSPRYKVAKRGQDVALRCDPISGHVSLFWYQQALGQGPEFLTYFQNEAQLDKSGLPSDRFFAERPEGSVSTLKIQRTQQEDSAVYLCASSKGAAGTGSYEQYFGPGTRLTVT.

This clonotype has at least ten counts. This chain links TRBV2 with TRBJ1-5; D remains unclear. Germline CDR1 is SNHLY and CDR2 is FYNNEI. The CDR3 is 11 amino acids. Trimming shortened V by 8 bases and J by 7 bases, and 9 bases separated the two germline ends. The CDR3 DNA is TGTGCCAGCGGGCGGGCGCAGCCCCAGCATTTT. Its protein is CASGRAQPQHF.

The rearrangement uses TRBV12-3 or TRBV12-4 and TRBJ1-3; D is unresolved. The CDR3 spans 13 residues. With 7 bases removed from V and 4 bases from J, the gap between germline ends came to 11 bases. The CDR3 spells CASTPLLGNTIYF. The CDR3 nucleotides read TGTGCCAGCACCCCTCTCCTAGGAAACACCATATATTTT.

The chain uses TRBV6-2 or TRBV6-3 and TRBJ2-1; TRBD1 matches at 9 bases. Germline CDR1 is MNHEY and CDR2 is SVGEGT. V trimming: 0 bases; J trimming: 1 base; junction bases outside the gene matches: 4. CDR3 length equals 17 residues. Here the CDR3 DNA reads TGTGCCAGCAGTTACTCACAGGGGGCAGGGTCCTACAATGAGCAGTTCTTC. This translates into CASSYSQGAGSYNEQFF.

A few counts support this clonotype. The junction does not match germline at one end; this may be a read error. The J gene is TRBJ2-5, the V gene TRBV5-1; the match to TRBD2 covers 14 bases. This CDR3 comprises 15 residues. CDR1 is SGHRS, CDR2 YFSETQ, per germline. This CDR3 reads CTSSPGLAGVETQYF. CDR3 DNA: TGCACCAGCAGCCCGGGACTAGCGGGAGTGGAGACCCAGTACTTC.

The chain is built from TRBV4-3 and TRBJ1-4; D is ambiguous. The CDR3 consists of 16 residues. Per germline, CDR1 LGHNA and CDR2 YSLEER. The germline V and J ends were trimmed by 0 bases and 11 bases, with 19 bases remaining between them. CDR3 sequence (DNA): TGCGCCAGCAGCCAAGATAGAGGAAGGAGCAATGGGAAACTGTTTTTT. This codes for CASSQDRGRSNGKLFF.

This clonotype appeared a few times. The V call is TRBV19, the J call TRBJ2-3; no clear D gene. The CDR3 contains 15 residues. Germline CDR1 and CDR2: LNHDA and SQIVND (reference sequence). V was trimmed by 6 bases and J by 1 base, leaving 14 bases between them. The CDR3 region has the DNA TGTGCCAGTAGACTCTCCGCCTTAGGCACAGATACGCAGTATTTT. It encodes CASRLSALGTDTQYF.

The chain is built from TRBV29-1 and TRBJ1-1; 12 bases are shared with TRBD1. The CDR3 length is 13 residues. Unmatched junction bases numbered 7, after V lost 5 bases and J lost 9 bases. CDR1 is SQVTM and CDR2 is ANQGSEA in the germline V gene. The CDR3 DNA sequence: TGCAGCGTTTCCCCGGGACAGGGGGCGAAAGCTTTCTTT. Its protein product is CSVSPGQGAKAFF.

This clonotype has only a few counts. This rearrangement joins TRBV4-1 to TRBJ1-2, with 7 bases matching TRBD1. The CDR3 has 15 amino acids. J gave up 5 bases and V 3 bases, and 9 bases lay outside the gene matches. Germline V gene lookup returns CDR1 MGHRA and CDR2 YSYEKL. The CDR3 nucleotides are TGCGCCAGCAGCCAGCAAGGGGGCATTGGGTATGGCTACACCTTC. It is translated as CASSQQGGIGYGYTF.

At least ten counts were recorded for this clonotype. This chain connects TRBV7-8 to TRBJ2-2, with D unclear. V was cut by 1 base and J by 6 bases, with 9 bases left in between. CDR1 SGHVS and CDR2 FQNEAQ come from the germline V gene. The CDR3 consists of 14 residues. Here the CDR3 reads CASSLDLSAGELFF. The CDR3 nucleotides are TGTGCCAGCAGCTTAGACTTGAGTGCCGGGGAGCTGTTTTTT.

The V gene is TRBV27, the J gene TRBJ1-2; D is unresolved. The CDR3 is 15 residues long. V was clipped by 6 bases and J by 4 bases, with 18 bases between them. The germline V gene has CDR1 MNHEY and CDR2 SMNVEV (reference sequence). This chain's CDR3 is CASSQEVGVIYGYTF. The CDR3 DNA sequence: TGTGCCAGCAGCCAAGAGGTCGGGGTTATCTATGGCTACACCTTC.

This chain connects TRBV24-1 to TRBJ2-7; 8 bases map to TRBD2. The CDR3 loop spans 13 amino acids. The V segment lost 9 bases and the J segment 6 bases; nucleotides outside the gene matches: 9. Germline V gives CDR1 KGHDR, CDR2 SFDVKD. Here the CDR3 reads CATLRLARCEQYF. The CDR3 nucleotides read TGTGCCACCTTACGACTAGCGCGATGCGAGCAGTACTTC.

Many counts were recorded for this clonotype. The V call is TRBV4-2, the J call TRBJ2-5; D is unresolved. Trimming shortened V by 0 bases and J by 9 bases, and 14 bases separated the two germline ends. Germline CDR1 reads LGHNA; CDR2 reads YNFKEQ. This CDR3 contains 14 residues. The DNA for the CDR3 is TGTGCCAGCAGCCAAGACGGTCCCCAAGGAGCCCAGTACTTC. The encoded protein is CASSQDGPQGAQYF.

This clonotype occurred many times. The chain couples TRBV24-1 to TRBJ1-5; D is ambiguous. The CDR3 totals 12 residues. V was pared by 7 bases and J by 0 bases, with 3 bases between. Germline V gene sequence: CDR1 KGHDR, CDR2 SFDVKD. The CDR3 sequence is CATSDSNQPQHF. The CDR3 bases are TGTGCCACCAGCGATAGCAATCAGCCCCAGCATTTT.

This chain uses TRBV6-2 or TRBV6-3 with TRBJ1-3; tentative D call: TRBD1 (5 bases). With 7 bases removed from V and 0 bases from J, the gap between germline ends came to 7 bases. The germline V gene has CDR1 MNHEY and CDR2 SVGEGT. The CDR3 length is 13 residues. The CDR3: CASNRTSGNTIYF. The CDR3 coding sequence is TGTGCCAGCAACAGGACCTCTGGAAACACCATATATTTT.

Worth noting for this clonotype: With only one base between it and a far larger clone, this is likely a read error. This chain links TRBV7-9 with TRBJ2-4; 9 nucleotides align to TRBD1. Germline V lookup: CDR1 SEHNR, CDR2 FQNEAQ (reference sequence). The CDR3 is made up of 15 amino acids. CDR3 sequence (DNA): TGTGCCAGCAGCTTGGACAGGGGCCTAGGCAATGAGCAGTCCTTC. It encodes CASSLDRGLGNEQSF.

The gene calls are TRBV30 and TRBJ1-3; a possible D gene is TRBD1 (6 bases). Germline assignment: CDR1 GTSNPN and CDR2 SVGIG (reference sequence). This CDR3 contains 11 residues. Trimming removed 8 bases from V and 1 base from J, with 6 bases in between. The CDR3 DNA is TGTGCCGGGACATCTGGAAACACCATATATTTT. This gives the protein CAGTSGNTIYF.